This note documents a single T cell receptor (beta chain) sequence. Its antigen remains unknown. This sample was included in a study of cytomegalovirus exposure and HLA in healthy donors. Study-level findings and limits: In a later analysis, several top co-occurrence clusters appeared linked to parvovirus B19, influenza, CMV and Epstein-Barr virus.

Amplification used 60 Vbeta primers and 13 Jbeta primers. Clones were sequenced by immunoSEQ multiplex PCR, and TCRdb holds only the in-frame ones, with some missing. The repertoire has 210,000 or so clones, approximately 80% of them found once; the top ten carry under 0.85%. Sequencing was performed on PBMCs. The receptor's source is a boy aged 2 to 9 in good health and CMV-seronegative.

The CDR3 nucleotides read TGTGCCAGCAGCCCCTTACCGGGAGACACTGAAGCTTTCTTT. Translated: CASSPLPGDTEAFF. The V call is TRBV7-9, the J call TRBJ1-1; no firm D call. V was pared by 5 bases and J by 3 bases, with 13 bases between. The germline gives CDR1 SEHNR, CDR2 FQNEAQ (reference sequence). This CDR3 region has 14 residues.